A single sample is the source of the 10 T cell receptor beta chains below, sequenced in a study of T cells after yellow fever vaccination. TCRdb re-derived calls from the 5' RACE reads in MiXCR, one entry per CDR3 protein. The table has some 220,000 distinct CDR3 sequences, under 3.5% seen once. Sequenced here: CD4+ T cells sorted from PBMCs, sampled 10 days after the yellow fever booster vaccination. These receptor sequences come from a man younger than 35 who received the YFV17D yellow fever vaccine.

This clonotype has just a few counts. The chain carries TRBV19 and TRBJ1-2, with no clear D. This CDR3 is 11 amino acids long. CDR1 is LNHDA, CDR2 SQIVND, per germline (reference sequence). Trimming took off 4 bases at V and 2 bases at J, with 2 bases between the two ends. CDR3 sequence reads: CASSRNYGYTF. Here the CDR3 DNA reads TGTGCCAGTAGTAGGAACTATGGCTACACCTTC.

V usage is TRBV5-6 and J usage is TRBJ1-3; TRBD1 matches at 8 bases. With V trimmed by 2 bases and J by 0 bases, 1 base remained unmatched. Germline CDR1 SGHDT, CDR2 YYEEEE. This CDR3 spans 15 amino acids. CDR3 bases: TGTGCCAGCAGCTTTACAGGGGGCTCTGGAAACACCATATATTTT. Protein: CASSFTGGSGNTIYF.

V gene TRBV6-6 combines with J gene TRBJ2-1; the match to TRBD1 covers 9 bases. CDR1 MNHNY and CDR2 SVGAGI come from the germline V gene (reference sequence). Trimming took 6 bases from V and 11 from J; bases not matched to a gene: 14. The CDR3 contains 15 residues. The CDR3 DNA reads as TGTGCCAGCAGCTTTCCCGGGGACAGGGACCCTCAGCAGTTCTTC. Its protein is CASSFPGDRDPQQFF.

Only a few counts were recorded for this clonotype. This chain joins TRBV6-6 and TRBJ2-5, with 14 bases that match TRBD2. The ends lost 5 bases at V and 5 bases at J; junction bases unmatched: 10. Germline V gene sequence: CDR1 MNHNY, CDR2 SVGAGI (reference sequence). The CDR3 is 17 residues long. CDR3 in DNA: TGTGCCAGCAGTGAGGGACTAGCGGGGGCCGTCGGGGAGACCCAGTACTTC. Amino acids: CASSEGLAGAVGETQYF.

This clonotype occurred many times. The CDR3, as DNA: TGTGCCACCAGCAGAGACAGACAGGGCGTGGAAGCTTTCTTT. Amino acids: CATSRDRQGVEAFF. The chain uses TRBV15 and TRBJ1-1; 7 bases agree with TRBD1. CDR1 and CDR2 from the germline V gene are LNHNV and YYDKDF (reference sequence). V shed 0 bases, J shed 8 bases, and the junction held 6 bases outside the gene matches. The CDR3 extends over 14 amino acids.

There are many counts of this clonotype. The germline gene is not matched at one end of the junction; a read error may be the cause. V usage is TRBV5-5 and J usage is TRBJ2-3; D remains unclear. This CDR3 is built from 11 residues. Germline loops: CDR1 SGHKS, CDR2 YYEKEE (reference sequence). CDR3 loop: CASSATVTQYF. The CDR3 coding sequence is TGTGCCAGCAGCGCCACAGTTACGCAGTATTTT.

This clonotype occurred many times. The DNA for the CDR3 is TGTGCCAGCAGCCAAGATTTAGGAGATACGCAGTATTTT. Its protein product is CASSQDLGDTQYF. The rearrangement joins TRBV4-2 to TRBJ2-3; no clear D. V was cut by 0 bases and J by 5 bases, with 6 bases left in between. Germline lookup yields CDR1 LGHNA and CDR2 YNFKEQ. The CDR3 is 13 residues long.

This clonotype has ten or more counts. V and J are TRBV6-5 and TRBJ2-7, with 8 positions matching TRBD1. CDR1 and CDR2 from the germline V gene are MNHEY and SVGAGI. This CDR3 region has 13 residues. J was trimmed by 5 bases and V by 5 bases; bases with no gene match: 5. The CDR3 bases are TGTGCCAGCAGTGGCAGGGGGCATGACGAGCAGTACTTC. Protein sequence: CASSGRGHDEQYF.

This clonotype has ten or more counts. The V call is TRBV29-1, the J call TRBJ2-5; 7 nucleotides match TRBD1. Germline V lookup: CDR1 SQVTM, CDR2 ANQGSEA. There are 20 residues in the CDR3. J gave up 2 bases and V 1 base, and 22 bases lay outside the gene matches. CDR3 nucleotides: TGCAGCGTTGAAGTTGGGTCGGGACAGAGTTACGTCCGAGGGCAAGAGACCCAGTACTTC. Translated: CSVEVGSGQSYVRGQETQYF.

This clonotype has more than one count but fewer than ten. The genes are TRBV5-5 and TRBJ1-4; D gene ambiguous. There are 13 residues in the CDR3. V lost 1 base and J 7 bases, leaving 8 bases between the germline ends. Germline V CDR1 and CDR2: SGHKS, YYEKEE (reference sequence). CDR3 residues: CASSLPSGEKLFF. CDR3 sequence (DNA): TGTGCCAGCAGCTTGCCTTCGGGTGAAAAACTGTTTTTT. Supplemented by reference TRBV5-5 and TRBJ1-4, the full variable domain reads DAGVTQSPTHLIKTRGQQVTLRCSPISGHKSVSWYQQVLGQGPQFIFQYYEKEERGRGNFPDRFSARQFPNYSSELNVNALLLGDSALYLCASSLPSGEKLFFGSGTQLSVL.